This T cell receptor beta chain came from a study of CD8+ T cells in alopecia areata. Study results and limitations: Scalp sample sequencing also detects resident alphabeta T cells of normal skin.

The study team obtained lesional scalp punch biopsies and peripheral blood from alopecia areata patients. The CDR3 has 19 residues. V lost 5 bases and J 7 bases, leaving 30 bases between the germline ends. Looked up from germline, CDR1 is SGHVS and CDR2 is FQNEAQ. Note on this clone: As yet, its antigen is unknown.

TCR sequencing used cDNA made by reverse transcription of extracted RNA. Here immunoSEQ multiplex PCR was the method, and the copy in TCRdb shows in-frame clones only, minus some. The top ten hold 30% to 50% of the sample, which has 34,000 or so clones, less than 70% seen once. V gene TRBV7-8 combines with J gene TRBJ2-1; TRBD1 might be the D (6 bases). The sequenced sample was NKG2D-high CD8+ T cells sorted from blood. This clonotype originated in a human donor with alopecia areata. In DNA, the CDR3 is TGTGCCAGCAGCCCCTTTTTGGGGGAACAGGGTACCGGTGGGAATGAGCAGTTCTTC. Amino acids: CASSPFLGEQGTGGNEQFF.